This T cell receptor beta chain emerged from a study of beta chain features in type 1 diabetes (dated by TCRdb to about 2018). A note on the overall study: Patients and healthy donors did not differ in mean age, gender distribution, total cell number or subset yield. A total of roughly 98,000,000 sorted cells were examined across all samples, and a strong correlation was observed between cell number per subset and RNA yield. In the study, TCRB repertoires of sorted circulating CD4+ T cell subsets from recently diagnosed type 1 diabetes patients were compared with those of matched healthy donors. Regulatory and stem cell-like memory subsets were isolated from only 8 patients and about eight healthy donors, whereas naive and central memory subsets came from all 28 donors. Study-level results and caveats: A moderate but significant shortening of TCRB CDR3 length was observed in type 1 diabetes patients in all four CD4+ subsets. Because cDNA rather than genomic DNA was sequenced, highly expressing activated cells could have been over-represented, although no difference in activation and CD3 levels was found between groups. PCR may preferentially amplify shorter templates, but because patient and control samples were amplified and corrected together, any resulting skew would affect both groups equally. The naive, central memory and regulatory TCRB repertoires appeared to resemble one another more closely among patients than among healthy donors. At VDJ recombination sites, patients with type 1 diabetes made fewer insertions and deleted more nucleotides, a pattern implying thymic rearrangement abnormalities. Only small numbers of individuals were included in the HLA sub-analyses, which left unresolved whether HLA type had any influence on TCRB rearrangement.

V and J lose 6 bases and 6 bases, and a span of 10 bases separates them. The CDR3 holds 12 amino acids from the cysteine to the phenylalanine. Kept here is only the CDR3 DNA, which spans 36 bases and is read in frame from base 1. The germline V gene (reference sequence) supplies CDR1 MNHNY and CDR2 SVGAGI. On this clone itself: The antigen it recognizes is unknown. No much larger clone exists at a distance of one base, and base qualities are not known.

The entire isolated RNA was reverse transcribed using the High Capacity cDNA Reverse Transcription Kit, and thus expressed TCRB transcripts were sequenced. Deep immunoSEQ sequencing was performed on naive, central memory and regulatory T cell samples, with an average of around 3.5 million total reads per sample. Sorted cells were lysed in RLT buffer and RNA was extracted with DNase-treated RNeasy Micro or Mini kits, depending on cell number. To prevent cross-contamination, each cell subset was processed individually, whereas patient and healthy donor samples were processed jointly. The immunoSEQ multiplex PCR was used to amplify TCRB sequences from cDNA, yielding 87-bp fragments that span the CDR3 region. Sequencing of the amplicons was done on the Illumina HiSeq platform. The paper's processing steps were these. PCR bias was corrected computationally using synthetic template baselines, and reads within Hamming distance 2 were collapsed, with unmergeable singletons discarded. By aligning reads against IMGT, V, D and J genes, CDR3 length, and insertions or deletions at six rearrangement sites were assigned. Clonotype counts were normalized to sorted cell number within each subset before computing true diversity and Gini coefficients with the tcR R package. Repertoire sharing was quantified using the overlap coefficient calculated on TCRB nucleotide sequences. Out-of-frame TCRB sequences from naive cells were analyzed to stand in for the pre-selection repertoire. The table was pulled from immuneACCESS by TCRdb, which kept in-frame rearrangements only. Such tables lose some clones; where checked, under half of the loss comes from unresolved V genes, and the rest has no known cause. D and trimming come from the DNA, and the V and J calls and clone size come from that table. Across this sample there are about 700,000 clones, with about an eighth seen only once. Approximately 0.02% of the sample rests with the top ten.

Each donor gave one peripheral blood draw, about 110 mL on average, collected into heparinised tubes. A BD FACSAria II and a panel including CD45RO, CCR7, CD25, CD127, CD95 and CD27 were used to sort naive, central memory, regulatory and stem cell-like memory CD4+ T cells. Purity was above 95% for every sorted population. PBMCs were isolated immediately by Lymphoprep density gradient centrifugation and stained directly without culture. To minimize batch effects, samples were stained and sorted in pairs, one healthy donor with one patient per experiment. The origin of this receptor is a man younger than 30 with type 1 diabetes. The sample consisted of naive CD4+ T cells from blood. Per the publication, the cell subset or site label means: true naive CD4+ T cells. The rearranged chain carries TRBV6-6 and TRBJ2-3; TRBD2 might be the D gene, on 5 matching bases. The DNA is as follows: TGTGCCAGCAGCCGGGGAAAGGATACGCAGTATTTT. This codes for CASSRGKDTQYF.